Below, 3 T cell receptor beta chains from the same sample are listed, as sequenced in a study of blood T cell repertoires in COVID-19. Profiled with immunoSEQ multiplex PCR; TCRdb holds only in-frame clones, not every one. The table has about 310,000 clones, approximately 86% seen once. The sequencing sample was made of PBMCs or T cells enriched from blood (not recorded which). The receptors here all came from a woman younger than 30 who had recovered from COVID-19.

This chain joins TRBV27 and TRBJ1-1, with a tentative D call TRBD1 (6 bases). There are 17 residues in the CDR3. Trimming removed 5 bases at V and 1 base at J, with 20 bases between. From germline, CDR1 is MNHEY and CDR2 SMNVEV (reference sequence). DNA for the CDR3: TGTGCCAGCAGTCCCTTAGGCTCCACAGGGACGAACACTGAAGCTTTCTTT. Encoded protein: CASSPLGSTGTNTEAFF.

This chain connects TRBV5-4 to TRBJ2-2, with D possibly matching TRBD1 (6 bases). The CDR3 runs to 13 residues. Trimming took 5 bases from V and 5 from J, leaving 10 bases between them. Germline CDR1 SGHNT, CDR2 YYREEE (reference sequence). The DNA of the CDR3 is TGTGCCAGCAGTGATGGGACAACCGGGGAGCTGTTTTTT. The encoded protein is CASSDGTTGELFF.

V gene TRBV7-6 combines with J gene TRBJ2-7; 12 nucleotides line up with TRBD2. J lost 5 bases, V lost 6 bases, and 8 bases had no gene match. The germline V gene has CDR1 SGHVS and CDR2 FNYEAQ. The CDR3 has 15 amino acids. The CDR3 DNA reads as TGTGCCAGCAGTTCCACTAGCGGGAGGACCCACGAGCAGTACTTC. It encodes CASSSTSGRTHEQYF.